The T cell receptor beta chain under discussion was sequenced for a study of T-cell reconstitution after alpha-beta-depleted transplantation in children. Notes on this clonotype: A read error may explain this, as a much larger clone is one base away.

TCRbeta library preparation incorporated unique molecular identifiers. In TCRdb, the PCR reads were re-called with MiXCR into one record per CDR3 protein. Altogether some 200,000 distinct CDR3 sequences are present, more than 12% being singletons, with the ten largest covering around 13%. The germline V gene has CDR1 LGHDT and CDR2 YNNKEL (reference sequence). V lost 4 bases to trimming and J lost 13 bases; unmatched junction nucleotides: 7. The CDR3 sequence is 14 residues long. The V and J genes are TRBV3-1 and TRBJ2-1; the match to TRBD2 covers 13 bases. The source is a human donor who donated a stem cell graft to a child with acute lymphoblastic leukemia. Sequences were derived from PBMCs from the stem cell graft donor, sampled from the stem cell graft. The CDR3, as DNA: TGTGCCAGCAGCCGGACTAGCGGGAGAGGTGACCAGTTCTTC. Encoded protein: CASSRTSGRGDQFF.